The following is a T cell receptor beta chain sequence with its context. This clonotype was counted between two and nine times. Its antigen is currently not known. No much larger clone is present one base from it, and per-base qualities are unavailable. Libraries were prepared through PCR. TCRdb records Illumina HiSeq 2500 as the sequencer. Unique molecular identifiers were incorporated into TCR beta cDNA libraries to reduce PCR and sequencing biases. Approximately 500,000 cDNA molecules were obtained per 1 to 10 million input T cells, so each molecule approximated one T cell. The patient libraries were prepared and sequenced with the same protocol used for the earlier healthy control dataset. Samples belonging to the same batch were prepared together, multiplexed and sequenced on a shared HiSeq lane. The original methods were these. MIGEC was used to process the raw barcoded reads, and molecular identifier groups with only a single read were discarded before consensus assembly and CDR3 extraction. VDJtools was used for post-analysis of the clonotype tables, and diversity was normalized by down-sampling every dataset to the size of the smallest sample. In repertoire overlap clustering, CDR3 amino acid sequences, but not nucleotide sequences, were matched to correct batch-related cross-sample contamination. TCRdb's own reprocessing of the public reads used fastp at Q25 and MiXCR and kept productive beta chains. When rows share a CDR3 protein, they turn into one entry using the most common DNA and genes. What appears here as the V and J calls and clone size reflects TCRdb's work, not the paper's. In this sample the table shows 350,000 to 450,000 distinct CDR3 sequences, 30% to 45% of which occur a single time. Approximately 7.6% of the sample goes to the ten largest clones.

To demonstrate the VDJtools post-analysis software, the study profiled TCR beta repertoires from the peripheral blood of around 13 young patients with multiple sclerosis. Multiple sclerosis patients were children and adolescents aged about 6 to 15 years. The source of the sample is a study of post-analysis software for immune sequencing data (dated by TCRdb to the mid-2010s). For the wider study: Recorded disease courses included relapsing-remitting, secondary progressive and progressive-relapsing multiple sclerosis, with some patients lacking subtype annotation. The patient repertoires were compared against some twelve previously published healthy control repertoires obtained from donors aged roughly 6 to 25 years. A subset of samples was prepared in parallel using single-end sample barcoding, then pooled and co-amplified after Illumina adapter ligation.

V is pruned by 7 bases and J by 5 bases, leaving 17 bases of the junction without a gene match. CDR1 and CDR2, looked up from the germline V gene (reference sequence), are MNHEY and SMNVEV. The CDR3 goes from the cysteine to the phenylalanine over 17 residues. The CDR3 DNA has 51 bases and is translated from base 1. Study-wide findings and limitations: Normalized Chao1 diversity was significantly lower in multiple sclerosis patients than controls, suggesting substantial peripheral T-cell clonal expansion. Strong co-clustering of samples prepared in the same batch was shown by direct clustering with F measure, prompting a batch-effect correction. Roughly 5 TRBV segments, including TRBV5-6, TRBV5-1 and TRBV20-1, were significantly more frequent in patients than controls. The multiple sclerosis patient group was slightly younger than the control group.

Sequenced material: blood. The chain joins TRBV27 to TRBJ2-1; 7 central bases correspond to TRBD2. The sequence was obtained from a girl aged 2-9 years with multiple sclerosis. The encoded CDR3 is CASTLSSYGRAHNEQFF. The DNA reads TGTGCCAGCACCCTTAGCTCTTATGGGAGGGCCCACAATGAGCAGTTCTTC.